Shown below are 27 T cell receptor beta chains from a single sample sequenced in a study of T cell repertoires in cytomegalovirus infection. The antigens of these receptors remain unknown. TCRdb reprocessed the reads via MiXCR and lists one record per CDR3 protein. This table holds approximately 300,000 distinct CDR3 sequences, about 29% found once. The sequencing used cultured PBMCs, collected from culture after CMV antigen stimulation. The receptors derive from a human donor in good health (CMV status not recorded). Some clones in this sample may be carry-over from other donors' samples.

V gene TRBV20-1 combines with J gene TRBJ1-4, with TRBD1 as a possible D gene (5 bases). Germline V gives CDR1 DFQATT, CDR2 SNEGSKA (reference sequence). This CDR3 contains 14 residues. Deletions cut 5 bases from V and 8 bases from J, with 18 bases between. DNA of the CDR3: TGCAGTGCTCCCTCCGACACGGGGGACGAAAAACTGTTTTTT. As protein: CSAPSDTGDEKLFF.

The CDR3 reads CASAGQGGKFYEQYF. The CDR3 DNA reads TGTGCCAGTGCGGGACAGGGTGGAAAGTTTTACGAGCAGTACTTC. V and J are TRBV6-6 and TRBJ2-7; 9 bases align to TRBD1. This CDR3 contains 15 residues. J lost 4 bases, V lost 9 bases, and 13 bases had no gene match. Germline V gene lookup returns CDR1 MNHNY and CDR2 SVGAGI (reference sequence).

Ten or more counts support this clonotype. This rearrangement joins TRBV28 to TRBJ1-1; D is ambiguous. Trimming left V 5 bases short and J 4 bases short, with 17 bases between. Germline V gene lookup returns CDR1 MDHEN and CDR2 SYDVKM. CDR3 length: 15 amino acids. DNA of the CDR3: TGTGCCAGCAGTAAAAAAGGAAGCTGGATCACTGAAGCTTTCTTT. This codes for CASSKKGSWITEAFF.

The chain is built from TRBV2 and TRBJ1-1; a possible D gene is TRBD1 (6 bases). The germline CDR1 and CDR2 sequences are SNHLY and FYNNEI. Between the trimmed V and J ends, which lost 4 bases and 7 bases, there was a span of 16 bases. The CDR3 extends over 14 amino acids. CDR3 nucleotides: TGTGCCAGCAGTGGCACGACAGGCAACCTTGAAGCTTTCTTT. Residues: CASSGTTGNLEAFF.

In this sample, this clonotype turned up once. The chain uses TRBV25-1 and TRBJ2-7; D possibly uses TRBD1 or TRBD2 (5 bases each). V lost 4 bases to trimming and J lost 2 bases, with 12 bases between them. CDR1 and CDR2 (germline): MGHDK, SYGVNS. The CDR3 is 14 amino acids. CDR3 sequence reads: CASSGWQGAYEQYF. In DNA form, the CDR3 reads TGTGCCAGCAGTGGATGGCAGGGAGCCTACGAGCAGTACTTC.

This clonotype was recorded many times. The rearrangement uses TRBV7-3 and TRBJ1-1; maybe TRBD1 (5 bases). Trimming shortened V by 2 bases and J by 1 base, and 11 bases separated the two germline ends. The CDR3 spans 15 residues. CDR1 is SGHTA and CDR2 is FQGTGA in the germline V gene. DNA for the CDR3: TGTGCCAGCAGCTTAGGAATTGGGGGGAACACTGAAGCTTTCTTT. Its translation: CASSLGIGGNTEAFF.

The rearrangement links TRBV28 to TRBJ2-7; unclear D gene. The germline V and J ends were trimmed by 3 bases and 3 bases, with 9 bases remaining between them. Germline V gene lookup returns CDR1 MDHEN and CDR2 SYDVKM. This CDR3 contains 13 residues. CDR3 in amino acids: CASSFGTNYEQYF. The CDR3 DNA follows: TGTGCCAGCAGTTTTGGCACAAACTACGAGCAGTACTTC.

This clonotype was found many times. The rearrangement joins TRBV12-3 or TRBV12-4 to TRBJ2-3, with 7 nucleotides matching TRBD2. The V segment lost 5 bases and the J segment 7 bases; nucleotides outside the gene matches: 9. CDR3 length equals 14 residues. In nucleotides, the CDR3 is TGTGCCAGCAGTCCTCGCTCGCGGGGGTATACGCAGTATTTT. It specifies CASSPRSRGYTQYF.

This clonotype turned up a few times. The rearrangement links TRBV19 to TRBJ1-2, with D hard to call. Germline V gene lookup returns CDR1 LNHDA and CDR2 SQIVND (reference sequence). V lost 6 bases and J lost 6, with 8 bases in between. CDR3 length: 11 residues. The CDR3 here is CASSEVDGYTF. For the CDR3, the DNA is TGTGCCAGTAGCGAGGTGGATGGCTACACCTTC.

This clonotype has more than one count but fewer than ten. The genes are TRBV7-9 and TRBJ2-7; tentatively, D is TRBD1 (6 bases). The germline V and J ends were trimmed by 4 bases and 5 bases, with 18 bases remaining between them. The CDR3 runs to 15 residues. Germline V lookup: CDR1 SEHNR, CDR2 FQNEAQ (reference sequence). DNA of the CDR3: TGTGCCAGCAGCTCAGGGGCTGGTATAGGACACGAGCAGTACTTC. Its translation is CASSSGAGIGHEQYF.

In this sample, this clonotype turned up many times. The chain couples TRBV7-2 to TRBJ2-1, with TRBD2 as a possible D gene (6 bases). The CDR3 consists of 15 residues. The V and J ends lost 5 bases and 4 bases respectively, with 15 bases between them. CDR1 and CDR2 from the germline V gene are SGHTA and FQGNSA. Here the CDR3 reads CASSPDRGVYNEQFF. In nucleotides, the CDR3 is TGTGCCAGCAGCCCGGATCGCGGGGTGTACAATGAGCAGTTCTTC.

This sequence joins TRBV28 and TRBJ2-5, with TRBD1 as a possible D gene (6 bases). Trimming removed 6 bases from V and 3 bases from J, with 14 bases in between. This CDR3 is built from 14 residues. Germline CDR1 reads MDHEN; CDR2 reads SYDVKM. The CDR3: CASSPYTGKETQYF. The DNA for the CDR3 is TGTGCCAGCAGCCCCTATACAGGGAAAGAGACCCAGTACTTC.

The chain employs TRBV7-8 and TRBJ2-1; D is tentatively TRBD1 or TRBD2 (5 bases each). Germline V gene lookup returns CDR1 SGHVS and CDR2 FQNEAQ. Between the trimmed V and J ends, which lost 5 bases and 5 bases, there was a span of 10 bases. The CDR3 has 13 amino acids. CDR3 sequence: CASSLGTNNEQFF. CDR3 nucleotide sequence: TGTGCCAGCAGCCTAGGGACCAACAATGAGCAGTTCTTC.

The V call is TRBV5-1, the J call TRBJ1-2, with 7 positions matching TRBD1. Germline V gene sequence: CDR1 SGHRS, CDR2 YFSETQ. The CDR3 runs 12 residues. The V segment lost 8 bases and the J segment 7 bases; nucleotides outside the gene matches: 8. CDR3 in DNA: TGCGCCAGTTCACAGGGGATGGGTGGCTACACCTTC. This encodes CASSQGMGGYTF.

This chain uses TRBV7-3 with TRBJ2-1; TRBD2 aligns across 9 bases. The germline V gene encodes CDR1 SGHTA and CDR2 FQGTGA. The CDR3 sequence is 14 residues long. V dropped 6 bases and J dropped 8; count of bases not matched to a gene: 8. Here the CDR3 DNA reads TGTGCCAGCAGTCAGCGGGGGGACCGGGATGAGCAGTTCTTC. It is translated as CASSQRGDRDEQFF.

In this sample, this clonotype turned up a few times. The chain couples TRBV24-1 to TRBJ2-7; D uncertain. In germline, CDR1 is KGHDR, CDR2 SFDVKD. Trimming pared 3 bases from V and 2 bases from J, leaving 7 bases between. The CDR3 covers 13 residues. Here the CDR3 DNA reads TGTGCCACCAGTGATACAGCGACCTACGAGCAGTACTTC. It codes for CATSDTATYEQYF.

This clonotype was seen only a few times. V and J are TRBV19 and TRBJ2-1; maybe TRBD2 (5 bases). The V gene lost 6 bases and the J gene lost 1 base, with 7 bases spanning the gap. This CDR3 is 13 amino acids long. Per the germline V gene, CDR1 is LNHDA and CDR2 is SQIVND (reference sequence). CDR3 residues: CASRPGSYNEQFF. DNA of the CDR3: TGTGCCAGTAGACCGGGATCCTACAATGAGCAGTTCTTC.

The chain couples TRBV28 to TRBJ1-5; the D is unclear. The ends were cut back, 7 bases at V and 5 bases at J, with 15 bases in the middle. CDR1 is MDHEN, CDR2 SYDVKM, per germline. This CDR3 spans 14 amino acids. The CDR3 loop reads CASTRVDGDQPQHF. The CDR3 nucleotides read TGTGCCAGCACCCGGGTCGACGGAGATCAGCCCCAGCATTTT.

The chain has TRBV12-3 or TRBV12-4 and TRBJ1-1, with TRBD1 identical over 7 bases. The CDR3 loop spans 14 amino acids. V shed 6 bases and J 0 bases; nucleotides not matched to a gene: 4. DNA for the CDR3: TGTGCCAGCAGGGGACAGTCCATGAACACTGAAGCTTTCTTT. Amino acids: CASRGQSMNTEAFF.

CDR3 protein: CASSQPRLAGGREDTQYF. The CDR3 DNA reads TGCGCCAGCAGCCAACCTAGACTAGCGGGGGGTCGGGAAGATACGCAGTATTTT. V gene TRBV4-1 combines with J gene TRBJ2-3; 13 bases match TRBD2. CDR1 is MGHRA and CDR2 is YSYEKL in the germline V gene. The CDR3 covers 18 residues. J was trimmed by 5 bases and V by 2 bases; bases with no gene match: 10.

This clonotype was detected only a few times. The V and J genes are TRBV10-3 and TRBJ1-1; D uncertain. CDR1 and CDR2 from the germline V gene are ENHRY and SYGVKD. Trimming pared 10 bases from V and 1 base from J, leaving 13 bases between. CDR3 size: 13 residues. CDR3 amino acids: CATRPNSNTEAFF. As DNA, the CDR3 is TGTGCCACCCGTCCGAATTCGAACACTGAAGCTTTCTTT.

This clonotype was picked up a small number of times. The chain employs TRBV7-3 and TRBJ2-3, with TRBD2 identical over 12 bases. The germline CDR1 and CDR2 sequences are SGHTA and FQGTGA. Trimming removed 4 bases from V and 4 bases from J; junction bases left unmatched: 6. The CDR3 is 16 amino acids. In DNA, the CDR3 is TGTGCCAGCAGCTCCTGGACTAGCGGGGACGCAGATACGCAGTATTTT. Translation: CASSSWTSGDADTQYF. The full variable domain, rest sourced from reference TRBV7-3 and TRBJ2-3, is GAGVSQTPSNKVTEKGKYVELRCDPISGHTALYWYRQSLGQGPEFLIYFQGTGAADDSGLPNDRFFAVRPEGSVSTLKIQRTERGDSAVYLCASSSWTSGDADTQYFGPGTRLTVL.

CDR3 sequence: CSVAMAGEDNQPQHF. As DNA, the CDR3 is TGCAGCGTTGCGATGGCGGGGGAAGACAATCAGCCCCAGCATTTT. The gene calls are TRBV29-1 and TRBJ1-5, with D possibly matching TRBD1 (5 bases). The CDR3 is 15 residues long. V lost 4 bases, J lost 3 bases, and 16 bases lay in between. From germline, CDR1 is SQVTM and CDR2 ANQGSEA.

This clonotype was counted once. The genes are TRBV28 and TRBJ1-2, with 10 bases that match TRBD1. CDR1 and CDR2 (germline): MDHEN, SYDVKM. The CDR3 length is 12 residues. Trimming cost V 6 bases and J 8 bases; bases outside gene matches: 3. The CDR3 loop is CASRMTGGGYTF. CDR3 sequence (DNA): TGTGCCAGCAGAATGACAGGGGGCGGCTACACCTTC.

This clonotype was picked up a small number of times. The V and J genes are TRBV7-8 and TRBJ1-5; D unclear. The CDR3 covers 15 residues. Germline V gives CDR1 SGHVS, CDR2 FQNEAQ. Trimming pared 2 bases from V and 0 bases from J, leaving 8 bases between. The CDR3 sequence is CASSLRRISNQPQHF. Here the CDR3 DNA reads TGTGCCAGCAGCTTACGGCGGATTAGCAATCAGCCCCAGCATTTT.

The rearrangement links TRBV4-3 to TRBJ1-6; no reliable D call. CDR1 and CDR2 from the germline V gene are LGHNA and YSLEER. V dropped 3 bases and J dropped 6 bases, with 12 bases sitting between them. This CDR3 spans 15 amino acids. CDR3 sequence reads: CASSQRSLANSPLHF. The DNA of the CDR3 is TGCGCCAGCAGCCAGCGGTCCCTGGCTAATTCACCCCTCCACTTT.

The table lists this clonotype with many counts. This chain joins TRBV7-9 and TRBJ1-2; D gene uncertain. V was shortened by 4 bases and J by 8 bases, with 11 bases between the two germline ends. The CDR3 sequence is 12 residues long. Germline V gene sequence: CDR1 SEHNR, CDR2 FQNEAQ (reference sequence). The CDR3 here is CASSSGLRGYTF. The CDR3 DNA reads TGTGCCAGCAGCTCGGGCCTAAGGGGCTACACCTTC.